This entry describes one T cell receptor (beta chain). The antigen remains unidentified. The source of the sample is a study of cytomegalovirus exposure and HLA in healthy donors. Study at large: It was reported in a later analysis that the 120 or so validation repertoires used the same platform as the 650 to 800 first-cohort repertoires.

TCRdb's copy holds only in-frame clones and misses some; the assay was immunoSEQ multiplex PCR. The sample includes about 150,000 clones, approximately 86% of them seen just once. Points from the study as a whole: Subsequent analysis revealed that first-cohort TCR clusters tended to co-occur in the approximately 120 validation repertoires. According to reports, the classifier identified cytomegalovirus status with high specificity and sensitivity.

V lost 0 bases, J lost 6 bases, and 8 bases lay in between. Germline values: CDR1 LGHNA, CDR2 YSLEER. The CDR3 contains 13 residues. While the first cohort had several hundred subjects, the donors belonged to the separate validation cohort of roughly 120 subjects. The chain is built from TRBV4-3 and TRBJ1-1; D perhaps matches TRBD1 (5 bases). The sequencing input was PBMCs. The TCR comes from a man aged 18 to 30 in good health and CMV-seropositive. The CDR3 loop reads CASSQERGAEAFF. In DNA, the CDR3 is TGCGCCAGCAGCCAAGAGCGGGGGGCTGAAGCTTTCTTT.